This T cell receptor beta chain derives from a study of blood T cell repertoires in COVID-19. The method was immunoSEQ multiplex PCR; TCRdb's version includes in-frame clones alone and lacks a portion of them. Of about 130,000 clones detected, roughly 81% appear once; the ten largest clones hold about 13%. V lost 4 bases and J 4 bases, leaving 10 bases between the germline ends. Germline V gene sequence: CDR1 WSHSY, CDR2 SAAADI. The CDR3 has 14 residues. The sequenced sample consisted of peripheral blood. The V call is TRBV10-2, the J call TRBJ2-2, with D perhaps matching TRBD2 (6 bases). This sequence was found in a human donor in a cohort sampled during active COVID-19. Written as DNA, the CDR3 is TGCGCCAGCAGTGGGGCGGGGTTCACCGGGGAGCTGTTTTTT. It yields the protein CASSGAGFTGELFF.